This T cell receptor beta chain was sequenced for a study of CD8+ T cells in alopecia areata. cDNA prepared by RNA extraction and subsequent reverse transcription served as the template for sequencing. Libraries were prepared by immunoSEQ multiplex PCR; TCRdb keeps only in-frame clonotypes and omits some of them. The sample carries about 42,000 clones, more than 90% recorded once. This CDR3 is built from 16 residues. Trimming at V came to 5 bases and at J to 7 bases, leaving 12 bases not matched to a gene. Germline CDR1 is SGHVS and CDR2 is FQNEAQ. Treatment defined: oral pan-JAK inhibitor, 5-10 mg twice daily.

The sequencing here drew on CD8+ T cells sorted from blood, taken at week 24, from a patient treated with tofacitinib. The chain joins TRBV7-8 to TRBJ2-2, with 8 bases matching TRBD1. The clonotype comes from a human donor with alopecia areata. DNA of the CDR3: TGTGCCAGCAGCCGTTGGGTGACAGGGGCGGACGGGGAGCTGTTTTTT. Amino acids: CASSRWVTGADGELFF. Variable domain in full (rest from reference TRBV7-8 and TRBJ2-2): GAGVSQSPRYKVAKRGQDVALRCDPISGHVSLFWYQQALGQGPEFLTYFQNEAQLDKSGLPSDRFFAERPEGSVSTLKIQRTQQEDSAVYLCASSRWVTGADGELFFGEGSRLTVL.